The source of this T cell receptor (beta chain) is a study of PD-1 blockade in mismatch repair-deficient tumors. Using immunoSEQ multiplex PCR, the repertoire was profiled, and TCRdb retains in-frame clones only, with some absent. Of roughly 130,000 clones listed, 88% are singletons. The CDR3 has 16 amino acids. Germline assignment: CDR1 ENHRY and CDR2 SYGVKD. Trimming took 0 bases from V and 0 from J, leaving 12 bases between them. This TCR derives from an adult with mismatch repair-deficient cancer. The chain carries TRBV10-3 and TRBJ2-7; D is undetermined. This specimen was peripheral blood, taken approximately 71 weeks after starting pembrolizumab. The CDR3: CAISESRTWSSYEQYF. The DNA of the CDR3 is TGTGCCATCAGTGAGTCAAGAACATGGAGCTCCTACGAGCAGTACTTC.